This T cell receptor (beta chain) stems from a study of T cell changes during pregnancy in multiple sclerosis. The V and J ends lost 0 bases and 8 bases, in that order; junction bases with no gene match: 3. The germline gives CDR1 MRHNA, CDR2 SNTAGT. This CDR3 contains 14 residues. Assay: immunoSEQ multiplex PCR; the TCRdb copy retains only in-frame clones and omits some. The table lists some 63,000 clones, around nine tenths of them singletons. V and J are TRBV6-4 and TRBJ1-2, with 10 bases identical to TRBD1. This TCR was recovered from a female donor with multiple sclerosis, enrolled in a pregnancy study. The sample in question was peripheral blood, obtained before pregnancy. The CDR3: CASSDSGTGVGYTF. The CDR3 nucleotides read TGTGCCAGCAGTGACTCCGGGACAGGGGTGGGCTACACCTTC.